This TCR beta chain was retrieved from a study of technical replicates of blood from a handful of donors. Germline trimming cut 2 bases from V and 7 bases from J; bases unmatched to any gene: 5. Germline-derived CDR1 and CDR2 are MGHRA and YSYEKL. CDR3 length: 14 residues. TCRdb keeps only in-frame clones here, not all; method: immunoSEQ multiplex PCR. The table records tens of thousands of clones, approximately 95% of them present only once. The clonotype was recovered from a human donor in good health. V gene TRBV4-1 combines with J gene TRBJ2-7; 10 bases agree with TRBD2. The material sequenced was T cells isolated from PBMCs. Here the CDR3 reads CASSQPSGREEQYF. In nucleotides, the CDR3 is TGCGCCAGCAGCCAACCCAGCGGGAGGGAAGAGCAGTACTTC.